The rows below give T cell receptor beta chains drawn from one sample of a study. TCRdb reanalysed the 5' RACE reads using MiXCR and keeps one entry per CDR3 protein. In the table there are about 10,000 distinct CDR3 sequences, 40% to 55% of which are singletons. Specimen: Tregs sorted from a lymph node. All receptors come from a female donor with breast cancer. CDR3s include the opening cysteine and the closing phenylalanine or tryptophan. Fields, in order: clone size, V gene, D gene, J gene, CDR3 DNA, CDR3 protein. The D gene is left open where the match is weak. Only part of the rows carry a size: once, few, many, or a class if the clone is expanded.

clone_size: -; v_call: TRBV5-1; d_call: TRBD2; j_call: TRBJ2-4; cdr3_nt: TGCGCCAGCAGCCGAGGACTAGCGGAGTCGCTAGCCAAAAACATTCAGTACTTC; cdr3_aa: CASSRGLAESLAKNIQYF
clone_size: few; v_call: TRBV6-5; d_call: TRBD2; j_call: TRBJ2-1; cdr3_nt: TGTGCCTCCGGGACTAGCGGGAGGGGGCCGTTCTTC; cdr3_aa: CASGTSGRGPFF
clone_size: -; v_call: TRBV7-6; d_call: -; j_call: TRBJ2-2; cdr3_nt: TGTGCCAGCGGGGTTGGTGTCACCGGGGAGCTGTTTTTT; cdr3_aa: CASGVGVTGELFF
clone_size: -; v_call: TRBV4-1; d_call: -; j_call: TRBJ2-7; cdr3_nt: TGCGCCAGCAGCCAAGCTCCCCTGGAACAGGGCCTCAATGAGCAGTACTTC; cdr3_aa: CASSQAPLEQGLNEQYF
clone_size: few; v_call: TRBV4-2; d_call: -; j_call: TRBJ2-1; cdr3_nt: TGTGCCAGCAGCCAAGACAGCTATGAGCAGTTCTTC; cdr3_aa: CASSQDSYEQFF
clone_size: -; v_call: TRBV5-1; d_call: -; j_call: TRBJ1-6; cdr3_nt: TGCGCCAGCAGCGGGGGGGCCGTCCAAAAGTATAATTCACCCCTCCACTTT; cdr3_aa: CASSGGAVQKYNSPLHF
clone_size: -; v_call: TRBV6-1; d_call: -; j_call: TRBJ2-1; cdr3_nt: TGTGCCAGCAGTTACGATAGTCCCTCTATTGGGTATGAGCAGTTCTTC; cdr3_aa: CASSYDSPSIGYEQFF
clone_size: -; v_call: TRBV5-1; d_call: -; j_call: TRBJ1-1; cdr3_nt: TGCGCCAGCAGCCTCACAGAGTTGAACACTGAAGCTTTCTTT; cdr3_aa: CASSLTELNTEAFF
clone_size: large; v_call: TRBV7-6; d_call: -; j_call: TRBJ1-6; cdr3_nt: TGTGCCAGCAGCTTGGGGGGGAATAATTCACCCCTCCACTTT; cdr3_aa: CASSLGGNNSPLHF
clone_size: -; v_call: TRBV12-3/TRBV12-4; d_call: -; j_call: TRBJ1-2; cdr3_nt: TGTGCCAGCACCCTCGGTTGGGGGGACTATGGCTACACCTTC; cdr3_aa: CASTLGWGDYGYTF
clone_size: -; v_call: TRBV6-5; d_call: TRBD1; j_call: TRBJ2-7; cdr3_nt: TGTGCCAGCAGCCGGGACAGGGGTTACGAGCAGTACTTC; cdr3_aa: CASSRDRGYEQYF
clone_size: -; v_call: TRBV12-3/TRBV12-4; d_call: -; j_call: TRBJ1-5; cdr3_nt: TGTGCCAGCAGTGGGGGAGAAACTAGCAATCAGCCCCAGCATTTT; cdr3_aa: CASSGGETSNQPQHF
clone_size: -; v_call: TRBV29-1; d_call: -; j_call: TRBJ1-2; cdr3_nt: TGCAGCGTTGCCCAGCCTAACTATGGCTACACCTTC; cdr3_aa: CSVAQPNYGYTF
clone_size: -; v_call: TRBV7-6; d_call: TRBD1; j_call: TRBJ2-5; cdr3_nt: TGTGCCAGCAGCGACGACAGGGTCCAAGAGACCCAGTACTTC; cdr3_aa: CASSDDRVQETQYF
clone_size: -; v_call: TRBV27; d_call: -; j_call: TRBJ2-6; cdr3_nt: TGTGCCAGCAGTTCCTCGGCTGGGGCCAACGTCCTGACTTTC; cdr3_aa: CASSSSAGANVLTF
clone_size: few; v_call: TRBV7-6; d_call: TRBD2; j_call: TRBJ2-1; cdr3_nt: TGTGCCAGCAGCCTGACTAGCGGGAGTGGTAATGAGCAGTTCTTC; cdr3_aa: CASSLTSGSGNEQFF
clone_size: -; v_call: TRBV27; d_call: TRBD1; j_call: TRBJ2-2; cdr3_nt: TGTGCCAGCAGTGCGGGTGTACAGGGGGTTACCGGGGAGCTGTTTTTT; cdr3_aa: CASSAGVQGVTGELFF
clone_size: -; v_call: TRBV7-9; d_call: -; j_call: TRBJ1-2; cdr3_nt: TGTGCCAGCTTTACAGGGCCTGGCTACACCTTC; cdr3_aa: CASFTGPGYTF
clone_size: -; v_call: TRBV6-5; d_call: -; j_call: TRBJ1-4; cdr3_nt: TGTGCCAGCAGGAAGGGTCCCCATAGTGAAAAACTGTTTTTT; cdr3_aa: CASRKGPHSEKLFF
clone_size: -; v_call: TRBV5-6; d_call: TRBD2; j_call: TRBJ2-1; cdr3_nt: TGTGCCAGCAGCTTAGGCGGCGGGGGGTACTACAATGACCAGTTCTTC; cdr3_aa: CASSLGGGGYYNDQFF
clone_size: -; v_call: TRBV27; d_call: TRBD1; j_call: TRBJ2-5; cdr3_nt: TGTGCCAGCAGTTCCATATCCGGGACAGGGACACTGGAGACCCAGTACTTC; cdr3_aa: CASSSISGTGTLETQYF
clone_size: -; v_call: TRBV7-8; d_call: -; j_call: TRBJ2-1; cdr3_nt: TGTGCCAGCAGCCCAGATCGGGCAGGGGCCATCCCCAATGAGCAGTTCTTC; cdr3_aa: CASSPDRAGAIPNEQFF
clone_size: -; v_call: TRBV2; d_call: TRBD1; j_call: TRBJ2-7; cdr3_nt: TGTGCCAGCAGTGAAGGGGGAACAGGGGCCCCCTACGAGCAGTACTTC; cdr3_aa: CASSEGGTGAPYEQYF
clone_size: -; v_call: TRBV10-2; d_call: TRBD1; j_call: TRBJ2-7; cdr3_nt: TGCGCCAGCAGTGAGTCCGGGACAGGGGGGTACGAGCAGTACTTC; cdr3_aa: CASSESGTGGYEQYF
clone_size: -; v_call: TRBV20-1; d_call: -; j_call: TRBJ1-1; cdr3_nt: TGCAGTGCCGGGGACCCCGGTGCTATGAACACTGAAGCTTTCTTT; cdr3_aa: CSAGDPGAMNTEAFF
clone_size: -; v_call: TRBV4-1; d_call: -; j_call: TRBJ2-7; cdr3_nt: TGCGCCAGCAGCCAAGATCAGGACATTTACTACGAGCAGTACTTC; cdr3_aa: CASSQDQDIYYEQYF
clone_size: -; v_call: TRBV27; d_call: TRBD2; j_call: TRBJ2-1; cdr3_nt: TGTGCCAGCAATTCGGCTAGCGGGCCCATTAGCGAGCAGTTCTTC; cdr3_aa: CASNSASGPISEQFF
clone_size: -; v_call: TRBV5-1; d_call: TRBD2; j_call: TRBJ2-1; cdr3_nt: TGCGCCAGCAGCTTGGTGACTAGCGGGACGTATGAGCAGTTCTTC; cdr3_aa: CASSLVTSGTYEQFF
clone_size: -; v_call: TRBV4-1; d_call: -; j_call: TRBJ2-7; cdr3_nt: TGCGCCAGCAGCCAAGTGACGGCGGGGGCGAACGAGCAGTACTTC; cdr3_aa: CASSQVTAGANEQYF
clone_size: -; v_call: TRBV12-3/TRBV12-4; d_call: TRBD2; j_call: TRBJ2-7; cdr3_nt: TGTGCCAGCAGCCTAGGACTAGCGGATTACTACGAGCAGTACTTC; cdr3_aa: CASSLGLADYYEQYF
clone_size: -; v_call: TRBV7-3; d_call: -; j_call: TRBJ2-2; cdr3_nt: TGTGCCAGCAGCTTACAGGGGCAGGCGAACACCGGGGAGCTGTTTTTT; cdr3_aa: CASSLQGQANTGELFF
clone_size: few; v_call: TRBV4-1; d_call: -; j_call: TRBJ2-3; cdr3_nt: TGCGCCAGCAGCGATCGCGGGGGCCTCACAGATACGCAGTATTTT; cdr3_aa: CASSDRGGLTDTQYF
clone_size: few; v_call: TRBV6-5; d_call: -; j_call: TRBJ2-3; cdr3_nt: TGTGCCGCGGGGCCAACAAACACAGATACGCAGTATTTT; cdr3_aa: CAAGPTNTDTQYF
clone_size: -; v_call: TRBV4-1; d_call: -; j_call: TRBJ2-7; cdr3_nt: TGCGCCAGCAGCCAAGATATCCCCCTCGGCGAGCAGTACTTC; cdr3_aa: CASSQDIPLGEQYF
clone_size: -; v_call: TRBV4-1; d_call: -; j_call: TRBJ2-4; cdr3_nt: TGCGCCAGCAGCCAAGAAGTGGGTTTCGGGCGTCTGAACATTCAGTACTTC; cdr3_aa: CASSQEVGFGRLNIQYF
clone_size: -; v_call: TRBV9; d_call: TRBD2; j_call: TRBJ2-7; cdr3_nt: TGTGCCAGCAGCGCGGGAGGGGGGGAGCAGTACTTC; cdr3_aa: CASSAGGGEQYF
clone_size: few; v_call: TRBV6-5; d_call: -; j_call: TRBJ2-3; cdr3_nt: TGTGCCAGCAGCATGGGCACAGATACGCAGTATTTT; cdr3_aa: CASSMGTDTQYF